The 29 T cell receptor beta chains below come from one sample, sequenced in a study of blood T cell repertoires in COVID-19. Sequencing used immunoSEQ multiplex PCR; TCRdb keeps in-frame clones, though not all of them. The profile covers about 220,000 clones, with roughly 80% appearing a single time and about 4.4% taken by the ten largest. Specimen: peripheral blood. These receptors came from a woman in her seventies with acute or convalescent COVID-19.

The V and J genes are TRBV12-1 and TRBJ1-2. TRBV12-1 is flagged as a pseudogene. CDR3 size: 14 residues. This chain's CDR3 is CASSSGLGGHGYTF. The CDR3 nucleotides are TGTGCCAGCAGCTCCGGCCTCGGGGGGCACGGCTACACCTTC.

This clone was seen a handful of times. V and J are TRBV2 and TRBJ1-6; the D gene is possibly TRBD1 (6 bases). The CDR3 has 15 residues. The germline V and J ends were trimmed by 6 bases and 7 bases, with 16 bases remaining between them. Germline loops: CDR1 SNHLY, CDR2 FYNNEI. Here the CDR3 DNA reads TGTGCCAGCAGACGGGGGGGGCTAAGGAATTCACCCCTCCACTTT. Translating gives CASRRGGLRNSPLHF. The full variable domain, with the rest looked up from reference TRBV2 and TRBJ1-6, is EPEVTQTPSHQVTQMGQEVILRCVPISNHLYFYWYRQILGQKVEFLVSFYNNEISEKSEIFDDQFSVERPDGSNFTLKIRSTKLEDSAMYFCASRRGGLRNSPLHFGNGTRLTVT.

J is TRBJ1-5 and V is TRBV5-1, with TRBD1 identical over 11 bases. Germline lookup yields CDR1 SGHRS and CDR2 YFSETQ. This CDR3 spans 15 amino acids. V was clipped by 5 bases and J by 5 bases; unmatched bases: 6. The CDR3 spells CASRRDRGVDQPQHF. The CDR3 bases are TGCGCCAGCAGGCGGGACAGGGGGGTCGATCAGCCCCAGCATTTT.

In DNA, the CDR3 is TGCGCCAGCAGTCAATCGCAACTAGCGGACTACAATGAGCAGTTCTTC. Translating gives CASSQSQLADYNEQFF. The chain joins TRBV23-1 to TRBJ2-1; 8 bases align to TRBD2. TRBV23-1 is assigned to the ORF class and has an uncertain function. This CDR3 contains 16 residues. V shed 0 bases and J 3 bases; nucleotides not matched to a gene: 4.

V and J are TRBV27 and TRBJ2-1, with D possibly being TRBD1 (6 bases). V was pared by 6 bases and J by 5 bases, with 11 bases between. The CDR3 spans 13 residues. Germline values: CDR1 MNHEY, CDR2 SMNVEV (reference sequence). CDR3 nucleotide sequence: TGTGCCAGCAGAAAGGACAGTCACAATGAGCAGTTCTTC. Translating gives CASRKDSHNEQFF.

The chain combines TRBV19 with TRBJ1-1, with 8 nucleotides matching TRBD1. The CDR3 contains 14 residues. The germline gives CDR1 LNHDA, CDR2 SQIVND (reference sequence). V lost 1 base to trimming and J lost 7 bases; unmatched junction nucleotides: 5. The CDR3 DNA is TGTGCCAGTAGTATAGCCTTCGGACAGGGTGAAGCTTTCTTT. It translates to CASSIAFGQGEAFF.

This chain joins TRBV7-6 and TRBJ2-3, with a tentative D call TRBD1 (5 bases). CDR3 size: 15 residues. V was pared by 0 bases and J by 0 bases, with 7 bases between. Germline CDR1 and CDR2: SGHVS and FNYEAQ. The CDR3 DNA is TGTGCCAGCAGCTTAGCAGGGGCCAGCACAGATACGCAGTATTTT. Amino acid sequence: CASSLAGASTDTQYF.

The genes are TRBV7-2 and TRBJ2-3; 10 nucleotides line up with TRBD2. The CDR3 has 16 amino acids. In germline, CDR1 is SGHTA, CDR2 FQGNSA. V dropped 1 base and J dropped 5; count of bases not matched to a gene: 6. The CDR3 protein is CASSLDRSGGGDTQYF. The CDR3 DNA is TGTGCCAGCAGCTTAGATCGGAGCGGGGGGGGAGATACGCAGTATTTT.

CDR3 DNA: TGTGCCAGCAGCAAAGGGATAGGGGGCAGGAAGGTCTTGAACACTGAAGCTTTCTTT. Translated: CASSKGIGGRKVLNTEAFF. The J gene is TRBJ1-1, the V gene TRBV7-6; 7 bases align to TRBD1. With 5 bases clipped from V and 0 bases from J, the junction kept 18 bases outside the gene matches. Germline V gives CDR1 SGHVS, CDR2 FNYEAQ. The CDR3 loop spans 19 amino acids.

The chain couples TRBV27 to TRBJ1-4, with TRBD1 matching over 7 bases. Unmatched junction bases numbered 6, after V lost 0 bases and J lost 8 bases. The CDR3 is 15 residues long. Germline loops: CDR1 MNHEY, CDR2 SMNVEV (reference sequence). The CDR3 DNA follows: TGTGCCAGCAGTTTATCGACAGGGACGCGCGAAAAACTGTTTTTT. This gives the protein CASSLSTGTREKLFF.

This rearrangement joins TRBV5-4 to TRBJ2-5; 10 nucleotides line up with TRBD2. The germline V gene encodes CDR1 SGHNT and CDR2 YYREEE (reference sequence). With V trimmed by 2 bases and J by 5 bases, 3 bases remained unmatched. The CDR3 consists of 14 residues. The DNA of the CDR3 is TGTGCCAGCAGCTTAGCGGGGGGGCCGGAGACCCAGTACTTC. It specifies CASSLAGGPETQYF.

V usage is TRBV5-1 and J usage is TRBJ1-2; no clear D. Looked up from germline, CDR1 is SGHRS and CDR2 is YFSETQ. The CDR3 is made up of 13 amino acids. V dropped 0 bases and J dropped 8 bases, with 11 bases sitting between them. As DNA, the CDR3 is TGCGCCAGCAGCTTGGTAGAATCGAGGGGCTACACCTTC. This sequence encodes CASSLVESRGYTF.

The V and J genes are TRBV7-9 and TRBJ1-6, with TRBD1 matching over 9 bases. Germline V gene lookup returns CDR1 SEHNR and CDR2 FQNEAQ (reference sequence). The CDR3 is made up of 14 amino acids. V lost 10 bases, J lost 9 bases, and 10 bases stayed unmatched. CDR3: CATQGQGTGSPLHF. The CDR3 DNA reads TGTGCCACTCAGGGACAGGGAACGGGTTCACCCCTCCACTTT.

J is TRBJ2-2 and V is TRBV15; 8 nucleotides align to TRBD1. Germline assignment: CDR1 LNHNV and CDR2 YYDKDF (reference sequence). The CDR3 runs 17 residues. With V trimmed by 3 bases and J by 1 base, 7 bases remained unmatched. In nucleotides, the CDR3 is TGTGCCACCAGCAGGAATAGGGGGACAGGGAACACCGGGGAGCTGTTTTTT. This gives the protein CATSRNRGTGNTGELFF.

The V and J genes are TRBV7-8 and TRBJ1-3; tentatively, D is TRBD1 (6 bases). CDR1 is SGHVS and CDR2 is FQNEAQ in the germline V gene. This CDR3 spans 16 amino acids. Trimming shortened V by 6 bases and J by 0 bases, and 15 bases separated the two germline ends. CDR3 in DNA: TGTGCCAGCAGTTCCCGACAGGCCTCCTCTGGAAACACCATATATTTT. Translated: CASSSRQASSGNTIYF.

The V and J genes are TRBV19 and TRBJ1-2; tentative D call: TRBD1 (5 bases). Per the germline V gene, CDR1 is LNHDA and CDR2 is SQIVND (reference sequence). V lost 2 bases and J 4 bases, leaving 8 bases between the germline ends. This CDR3 is built from 13 residues. The chain's CDR3 is CASSIQGLYGYTF. The CDR3, as DNA: TGTGCCAGTAGTATACAGGGTCTCTATGGCTACACCTTC.

V usage is TRBV19 and J usage is TRBJ2-5, with 12 bases that match TRBD1. Germline V gene sequence: CDR1 LNHDA, CDR2 SQIVND (reference sequence). The trim removed 3 bases at V and 5 bases at J, leaving 16 bases unmatched. CDR3 length: 19 amino acids. CDR3 coding DNA: TGTGCCAGTAGTATTGGCCGGGACAGGGGGCTTTGGGGAGAGGAGACCCAGTACTTC. Protein sequence: CASSIGRDRGLWGEETQYF. Supplemented by reference TRBV19 and TRBJ2-5, the full variable domain reads DGGITQSPKYLFRKEGQNVTLSCEQNLNHDAMYWYRQDPGQGLRLIYYSQIVNDFQKGDIAEGYSVSREKKESFPLTVTSAQKNPTAFYLCASSIGRDRGLWGEETQYFGPGTRLLVL.

The chain joins TRBV6-5 to TRBJ1-2, with no clear D. This CDR3 spans 12 amino acids. Trimming took off 2 bases at V and 8 bases at J, with 9 bases between the two ends. The V gene's germline CDR1 is MNHEY and CDR2 SVGAGI. DNA for the CDR3: TGTGCCAGCAGTTACAGGGCGGGGGGCTACACCTTC. Its translation: CASSYRAGGYTF.

The chain joins TRBV12-2 to TRBJ1-4. TRBV12-2 is described as a pseudogene. The CDR3 consists of 15 residues. The chain's CDR3 is CASRSRGPGREKLFF. CDR3 coding DNA: TGTGCAAGTCGCTCGCGTGGACCGGGAAGGGAAAAACTGTTTTTT.

A single count supports this clone. V and J are TRBV18 and TRBJ1-4; 7 nucleotides match TRBD1. Germline V gene data show CDR1 as KGHSH and CDR2 as LQKENI. The CDR3 has 14 amino acids. V lost 4 bases, J lost 5 bases, and 4 bases stayed unmatched. The CDR3 nucleotides read TGTGCCAGCTCACGGGACAGTGAAAATGAAAAACTGTTTTTT. Translation gives CASSRDSENEKLFF.

The V gene is TRBV30, the J gene TRBJ1-2, with D uncertain. The CDR3 runs 10 residues. Trimming left V 1 base short and J 6 bases short, with 3 bases between. The germline V gene encodes CDR1 GTSNPN and CDR2 SVGIG (reference sequence). CDR3: CAWSADGYTF. The DNA of the CDR3 is TGTGCCTGGAGTGCAGATGGCTACACCTTC.

The count of this clone is one. The chain joins TRBV28 to TRBJ1-5; D gene ambiguous. This CDR3 is 12 amino acids long. CDR1 MDHEN and CDR2 SYDVKM come from the germline V gene. V shed 1 base and J shed 6 bases, with 4 bases lying between them. DNA for the CDR3: TGTGCCAGCAGTTTATCGGGTCAGCCCCAGCATTTT. Translated: CASSLSGQPQHF.

This clone was seen once. At one of its ends the junction is not consistent with the germline gene, which may arise from a read error. This chain links TRBV4-2 with TRBJ2-1, with 9 bases that match TRBD2. Germline lookup yields CDR1 LGHNA and CDR2 YNFKEQ. This CDR3 is 15 amino acids long. The CDR3 bases are TGTGCCGGCAGCCAAGAGAGCGGGGGGTACAATGAGCAGTTCTTC. Amino acids: CAGSQESGGYNEQFF.

This chain uses TRBV7-9 with TRBJ2-1; TRBD2 aligns across 15 bases. The CDR3 length is 18 residues. CDR1 is SEHNR, CDR2 FQNEAQ, per germline (reference sequence). V shed 6 bases, J shed 7 bases, and the junction held 13 bases outside the gene matches. The DNA for the CDR3 is TGTGCCAGCAGTCGGACCGGGACTAGCGGGGGGCCATTTAATGAGCAGTTCTTC. Protein sequence: CASSRTGTSGGPFNEQFF.

This clone was seen a handful of times. The gene calls are TRBV7-9 and TRBJ1-4; 10 nucleotides match TRBD1. V lost 5 bases and J lost 7; bases outside the gene matches: 4. Germline loops: CDR1 SEHNR, CDR2 FQNEAQ (reference sequence). The CDR3 extends over 14 amino acids. The CDR3 reads CASSRQGATEKLFF. As DNA, the CDR3 is TGTGCCAGCAGCAGACAGGGGGCGACTGAAAAACTGTTTTTT.

Only one count was recorded for this clone. This chain links TRBV27 with TRBJ2-5; 7 bases match TRBD1. Trimming cost V 4 bases and J 7 bases; bases outside gene matches: 9. The germline CDR1 and CDR2 sequences are MNHEY and SMNVEV (reference sequence). The CDR3 totals 14 residues. CDR3 amino acids: CASSWNDRVGTQYF. In DNA form, the CDR3 reads TGTGCCAGCAGTTGGAATGACAGGGTCGGGACCCAGTACTTC.

Concerning this clone: Other DNA sequences in this sample translate to the same CDR3. The chain joins TRBV5-1 to TRBJ2-5; D is possibly TRBD2 (6 bases). The V gene lost 2 bases and the J gene lost 1 base, with 9 bases spanning the gap. CDR1 and CDR2 (germline): SGHRS, YFSETQ. The CDR3 runs 14 residues. The CDR3 DNA is TGCGCCAGCAGCTTCAGTAGCGGCCAAGAGACCCAGTACTTC. Translating it yields CASSFSSGQETQYF.

The CDR3 protein is CATSRDGDRNTGELFF. The CDR3 nucleotides read TGTGCCACCAGCAGAGATGGGGACAGGAACACCGGGGAGCTGTTTTTT. The chain uses TRBV15 and TRBJ2-2; TRBD1 matches 7 bases. Germline V gives CDR1 LNHNV, CDR2 YYDKDF (reference sequence). Trimming took 0 bases from V and 1 from J; bases not matched to a gene: 2. The CDR3 consists of 16 residues.

The CDR3 sequence is CASRYDRVSYEQYF. Here the CDR3 DNA reads TGTGCCAGCAGGTATGACAGGGTCTCCTACGAGCAGTACTTC. This chain links TRBV6-5 with TRBJ2-7; 7 bases line up with TRBD1. This CDR3 has 14 residues. V lost 6 bases to trimming and J lost 0 bases; unmatched junction nucleotides: 5. Germline V CDR1 and CDR2: MNHEY, SVGAGI.